This T cell receptor beta chain stems from a study of a mutant IDH1 vaccine in newly diagnosed glioma. The protocol was immunoSEQ multiplex PCR, while the TCRdb copy is restricted to in-frame clones and leaves out a portion. This table has 50,000 to 85,000 clones, approximately 87% appearing once. With regard to this clone: The antigen is unknown.

Time point here: week 23, last vaccination. The investigators gave 300 ug of mutant IDH1 20-mer peptide in each vaccine dose, together with topical imiquimod. Germline V gene sequence: CDR1 GTSNPN, CDR2 SVGIG (reference sequence). V lost 0 bases to trimming and J lost 2 bases, with 11 bases between them. The CDR3 loop spans 14 amino acids. The sequences come from PBMCs, collected from a glioma patient whose treatment included an IDH1 peptide vaccine. This clonotype was obtained from a man younger than 35 with glioma. This chain joins TRBV30 and TRBJ2-7; no clear D gene. The DNA of the CDR3 is TGTGCCTGGAGTGTACCTCCCGAGACCTACGAGCAGTACTTC. It yields the protein CAWSVPPETYEQYF.